The rows below give T cell receptor beta chains drawn from one sample of a study of shared T cell receptors in the human thymus. TCRdb's copy holds only in-frame clones and misses some; the assay was immunoSEQ multiplex PCR. The table records 600,000 to 900,000 clones, 75% to 90% of them present only once. This sample also belongs to another study, concerning human thymus T cells.

Sequenced sample: thymocytes. The receptors come from a girl less than two years old with a congenital heart defect. Each CDR3 is given without its conserved first and last residue.

J gene: TRBJ2-3; V gene: TRBV4-2; CDR3 protein: ASSQDRGLAGRASTDTQY
J gene: TRBJ1-5; V gene: TRBV6-5; CDR3 protein: ASSLQGGSQPQH
J gene: TRBJ1-1; V gene: TRBV27; CDR3 protein: ASSSTGTGRVNTEAF
J gene: TRBJ2-5; V gene: TRBV9; CDR3 protein: ASSPHGGETQY
J gene: TRBJ1-1; V gene: TRBV29-1; CDR3 protein: SVEDPRQSYNTEAF
J gene: TRBJ2-2; V gene: TRBV5-4; CDR3 protein: ASSLGQGAHSGELF
J gene: TRBJ1-3; V gene: TRBV30; CDR3 protein: AWGGTDLIGNTIY
J gene: TRBJ2-7; V gene: TRBV10-3; CDR3 protein: AISESLASGDQY
J gene: TRBJ1-2; V gene: TRBV27; CDR3 protein: ASSPNLQPHSHGYT
J gene: TRBJ2-5; V gene: TRBV2; CDR3 protein: ASILAGGRGETQY
J gene: TRBJ1-1; V gene: TRBV9; CDR3 protein: ASSGGAGSEAF
J gene: TRBJ2-5; V gene: TRBV5-1; CDR3 protein: ASSQTVKPETQY
J gene: TRBJ2-7; V gene: TRBV7-9; CDR3 protein: ASSSPASGGSYEQY
J gene: TRBJ2-1; V gene: TRBV7-6; CDR3 protein: ASSRPTSGGADSYNEQF
J gene: TRBJ2-1; V gene: TRBV4-1; CDR3 protein: ASSQKQRWKSGRDNEQF
J gene: TRBJ1-5; V gene: TRBV28; CDR3 protein: ASSLTGPQPQH
J gene: TRBJ1-2; V gene: TRBV2; CDR3 protein: ASISQAHGYT
J gene: TRBJ1-2; V gene: TRBV6-5; CDR3 protein: ASSYSKWPGNYGYT
J gene: TRBJ2-6; V gene: TRBV6-5; CDR3 protein: ASRAPGANVLT
J gene: TRBJ1-1; V gene: TRBV6-1; CDR3 protein: ASSEEGELKNTEAF
J gene: TRBJ2-5; V gene: TRBV15; CDR3 protein: ATSRLRISGGTHHMYQETQY
J gene: TRBJ1-4; V gene: TRBV28; CDR3 protein: ASSLAGGEYEKLF
J gene: TRBJ1-6; V gene: TRBV4-1; CDR3 protein: ASKHTGYNSPLH
J gene: TRBJ1-3; V gene: TRBV14; CDR3 protein: ASSQAGSSGNTIY
J gene: TRBJ2-5; V gene: TRBV4-3; CDR3 protein: ASSQRMGTSGVETQY
J gene: TRBJ1-2; V gene: TRBV10-2; CDR3 protein: ASSDRGQGQGIYGYT
J gene: TRBJ1-1; V gene: TRBV5-1; CDR3 protein: ASSPTGGNTEAF
J gene: TRBJ2-2; V gene: TRBV6-4; CDR3 protein: ASLNGGIHTGELF
J gene: TRBJ1-1; V gene: TRBV5-3; CDR3 protein: ARSLARKTGDTEAF
J gene: TRBJ2-7; V gene: TRBV7-7; CDR3 protein: ASSSRQGPPYEQY
J gene: TRBJ1-2; V gene: TRBV2; CDR3 protein: ASREIYGYT
J gene: TRBJ2-7; V gene: TRBV9; CDR3 protein: ASSPRPTGTSFHEQY
J gene: TRBJ1-3; V gene: TRBV7-9; CDR3 protein: ASQGTGSPEEASGNTIY
J gene: TRBJ1-4; V gene: TRBV28; CDR3 protein: ASSLRGTNEKLF
J gene: TRBJ2-3; V gene: TRBV28; CDR3 protein: ASSSPRLAGEDTQY
J gene: TRBJ1-2; V gene: TRBV6-5; CDR3 protein: ASSHRGTGYT
J gene: NA; V gene: TRBV5-6; CDR3 protein: ASSLGPLAGSYEYEQY
J gene: TRBJ2-3; V gene: TRBV7-2; CDR3 protein: ASSLCDPAGSDTDTQY
J gene: TRBJ1-6; V gene: TRBV7-9; CDR3 protein: ASSFHGRGGPLH
J gene: TRBJ1-1; V gene: TRBV11-2; CDR3 protein: ASSFSTLVGGRTEAF
J gene: TRBJ2-5; V gene: TRBV15; CDR3 protein: ATIAGGHQETQY
J gene: TRBJ2-1; V gene: TRBV28; CDR3 protein: ASSLPPGLAGNEQF
J gene: TRBJ2-4; V gene: TRBV7-2; CDR3 protein: ASSQRGTGTKNIQY
J gene: TRBJ2-5; V gene: TRBV27; CDR3 protein: ASSMTSWEQETQY
J gene: TRBJ2-6; V gene: TRBV5-1; CDR3 protein: ASNPAGVSSGANVLT
J gene: NA; V gene: TRBV6-6; CDR3 protein: ASSYSAGTYEQY
J gene: TRBJ1-5; V gene: TRBV9; CDR3 protein: ASSVTDNQPQH